Reported below is one T cell receptor beta chain. The antigen is not known. The entry originates in a study of cytomegalovirus exposure and HLA in healthy donors. Looking at the study overall: From donors who were HLA-typed, an early data release held around 80 million unique TCRs. Findings and limits, study-wide: Published work reported that the classifier diagnosed cytomegalovirus status with high specificity and sensitivity. Productive status was seen about 90% or about 30% of the time for most TCR beta V segments in an earlier analysis. A missense DCLRE1C variant was associated with V- and J-gene trimming of TCR beta chains in a later analysis, and an independent cohort replicated the association.

Germline V gives CDR1 LNHNV, CDR2 YYDKDF (reference sequence). Unmatched junction bases numbered 13, after V lost 0 bases and J lost 3 bases. This CDR3 spans 19 amino acids. The PCR used 60 Vbeta and 13 Jbeta primers. Only in-frame clones appear in the TCRdb table, and some are missing; sequencing was by immunoSEQ multiplex PCR. The sample includes about 130,000 clones. Specimen: PBMCs. The TCR comes from a woman in her thirties or forties in good health and CMV-seropositive. The V call is TRBV15, the J call TRBJ2-7, with 11 positions matching TRBD1. CDR3 protein: CATSRDTGTGGFKDYEQYF. The CDR3 coding sequence is TGTGCCACCAGCAGAGATACCGGGACAGGGGGGTTTAAGGACTACGAGCAGTACTTC.